This T cell receptor (beta chain) stems from a study of glioma-infiltrating T cells after dendritic cell vaccination (dated by TCRdb to 2016 to 2017). Some background on the complete study: The cohort comprised approximately 15 glioblastoma patients from Phase I and II dendritic cell vaccination trials, 9 newly diagnosed and 6 with recurrent disease. In glioblastoma patients vaccinated with dendritic cells, deep sequencing of TCR beta CDR3 regions served to measure tumor-infiltrating lymphocyte content and to compare repertoires between tumor and blood. Three intradermal dendritic cell vaccine injections were administered to patients at biweekly intervals in the arm below the axilla. Autologous tumor lysate-pulsed dendritic cell vaccination was administered to the patients between about 2002 and 2013. Survival after dendritic cell vaccination was correlated with TCR sequencing metrics such as TIL content and the overlap between tumor and blood repertoires. The vaccine consisted of monocyte-derived dendritic cells cultured approximately seven days with IL-4 and GM-CSF, then pulsed overnight with autologous tumor lysate.

Read against the paper, the sample's time point label means: after dendritic cell vaccination, including at tumor progression/relapse. Patients were selected for having adequate residual fresh-frozen tumor tissue and more than two years of available survival data. Molecular status otherwise varied across the glioblastoma patients, but none of them carried an isocitrate dehydrogenase mutation. PBMC were collected before vaccination, two weeks after the third vaccination, and at tumor progression when it occurred. The Qiagen DNeasy Blood extraction Kit was used for extraction of genomic DNA. Note on this clone: Its target antigen remains unknown. Per-base quality was not reported, and no clone a single base away is much larger than it.

The immunoSEQ assay amplified TCRB CDR3 regions from approximately 2 micrograms of genomic DNA, or from all available DNA when less than that amount was available. The multiplex PCR relied on 60 forward primers for TCR V beta segments and 13 reverse primers for J beta segments. Synthetic control templates were spiked into each sample at limiting dilution to estimate reads per starting template. The Illumina HiSeq System generated 87 bp sequencing reads. As for the authors' bioinformatics: To remove PCR and sequencing errors, closely related sequences were merged with a nearest neighbor algorithm. TCR overlap was measured as the percentage of unique tumor TCR beta sequences also present in the same patient's peripheral blood. Here the immuneACCESS table is served through TCRdb, limited to in-frame sequences with V and J called. Missing clones are a known gap in these copies; in checked studies unresolved V genes cover under half, and the rest lacks a known reason. V and J calls and clone size are as listed in that table; D and trimming were resolved from the DNA. The sample table contains about 65,000 clones; only one count was recorded for around nine tenths of them. Clones ranked in the top ten supply more than 9% of the sample.

Broader findings and caveats from the paper: TCR clonality showed no direct relationship with survival, which suggests that a diverse polyclonal response may be important. The response model built on TCR overlap across three groups was characterized as speculative, with prospective validation still needed. The cohort was small and heterogeneous, only a few patients had full blood and tumor sets, and even fewer had initial-recurrent tumor pairs. After dendritic cell vaccination, a higher estimated pretreatment TIL content predicted longer time to progression and longer overall survival.

Taken from the germline V gene, the CDR1 and CDR2 loops are SGHDN and FVKESK. V and J are truncated by 7 bases and 0 bases respectively, leaving an intervening sequence of 30 bases. The CDR3 runs 20 amino acids, cysteine and phenylalanine included. Of all the DNA, just the CDR3 is kept, 60 bases in frame from base 1. The TCR comes from a human donor with glioblastoma. Recombination joined TRBV14 with TRBJ1-1; the D gene is possibly TRBD1, with 6 bases matching. The sample here was blood, taken after dendritic cell vaccination. The CDR3 here reads CASNLSGFRDILRMNTEAFF. The DNA reads TGTGCCAGCAACCTATCTGGCTTCCGGGACATCTTACGAATGAACACTGAAGCTTTCTTT.